This T cell receptor beta chain is drawn from a study of breast tumors, draining lymph nodes, adjacent tissues. The V end was cut by 5 bases, the J end by 4 bases, with 12 bases between. Germline V gene sequence: CDR1 DFQATT, CDR2 SNEGSKA (reference sequence). The length of the CDR3 is 13 residues. Samples came from axillary lymph nodes draining the breast cancer. TCRdb reprocessed the multiplex PCR reads via MiXCR and lists one record per CDR3 protein. The data show roughly 120,000 distinct CDR3 sequences, just under 20% seen once. General study results and limits: Tumor T cell lymph node origin was a supported hypothesis, not proven. Tumors had less TCR diversity than lymph nodes, more than nontumor tissue. Compared with basal-like, luminal-like tumors shared significantly more repertoire with nontumor tissue.

In this sample, this clonotype turned up many times. The antigen is undetermined. The chain couples TRBV20-1 to TRBJ1-5; unclear D gene. The source is a female donor with breast cancer. Some clones in this sample may be carry-over from other donors' samples. Sequencing was carried out using axillary lymph node tissue. The CDR3 DNA is TGCAGTGCTCGTTCAGCCCCGAATCAGCCCCAGCATTTT. The encoded protein is CSARSAPNQPQHF.